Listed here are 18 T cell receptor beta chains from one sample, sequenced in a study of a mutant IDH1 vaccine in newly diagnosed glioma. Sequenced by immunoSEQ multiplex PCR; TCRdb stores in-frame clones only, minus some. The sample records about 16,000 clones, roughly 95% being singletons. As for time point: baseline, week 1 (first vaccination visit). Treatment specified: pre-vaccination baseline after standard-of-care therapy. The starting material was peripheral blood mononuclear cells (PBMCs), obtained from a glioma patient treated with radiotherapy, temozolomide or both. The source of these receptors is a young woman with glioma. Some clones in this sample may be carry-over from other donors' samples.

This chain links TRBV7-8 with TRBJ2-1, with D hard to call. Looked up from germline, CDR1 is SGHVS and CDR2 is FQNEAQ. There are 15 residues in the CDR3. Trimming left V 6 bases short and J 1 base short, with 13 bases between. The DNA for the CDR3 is TGTGCCAGCAGGTTCGGGTCCTCTTCCTACAATGAGCAGTTCTTC. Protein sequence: CASRFGSSSYNEQFF. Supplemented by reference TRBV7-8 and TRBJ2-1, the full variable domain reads GAGVSQSPRYKVAKRGQDVALRCDPISGHVSLFWYQQALGQGPEFLTYFQNEAQLDKSGLPSDRFFAERPEGSVSTLKIQRTQQEDSAVYLCASRFGSSSYNEQFFGPGTRLTVL.

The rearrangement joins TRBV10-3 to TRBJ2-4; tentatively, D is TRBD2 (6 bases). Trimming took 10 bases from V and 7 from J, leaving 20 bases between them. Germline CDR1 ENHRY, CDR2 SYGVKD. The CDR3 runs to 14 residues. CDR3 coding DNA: TGTGCCACCAGCTGGGGGACTCCGGGTAACATTCAGTACTTC. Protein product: CATSWGTPGNIQYF.

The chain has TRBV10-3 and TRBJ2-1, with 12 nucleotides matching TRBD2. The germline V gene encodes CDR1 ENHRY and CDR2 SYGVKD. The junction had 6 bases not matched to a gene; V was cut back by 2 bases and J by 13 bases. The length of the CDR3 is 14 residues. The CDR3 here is CAISEGGTSGRQFF. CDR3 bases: TGTGCCATCAGTGAGGGGGGGACTAGCGGGCGTCAGTTCTTC.

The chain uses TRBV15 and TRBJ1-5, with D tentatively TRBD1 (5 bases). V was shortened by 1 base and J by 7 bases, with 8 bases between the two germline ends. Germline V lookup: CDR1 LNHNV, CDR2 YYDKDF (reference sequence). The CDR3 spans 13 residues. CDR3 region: CATSRGEGQPQHF. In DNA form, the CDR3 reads TGTGCCACCAGCAGAGGGGAGGGGCAGCCCCAGCATTTT.

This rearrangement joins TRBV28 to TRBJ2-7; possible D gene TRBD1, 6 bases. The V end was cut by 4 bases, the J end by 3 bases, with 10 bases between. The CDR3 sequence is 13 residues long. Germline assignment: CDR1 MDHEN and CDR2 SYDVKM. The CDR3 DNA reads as TGTGCCAGCAGTTCGGACAGCAACTACGAGCAGTACTTC. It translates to CASSSDSNYEQYF.

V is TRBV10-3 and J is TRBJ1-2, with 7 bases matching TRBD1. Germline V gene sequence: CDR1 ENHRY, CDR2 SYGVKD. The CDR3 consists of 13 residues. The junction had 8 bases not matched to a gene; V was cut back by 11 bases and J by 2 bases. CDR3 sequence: CALRQGLNYGYTF. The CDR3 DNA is TGTGCCCTACGACAGGGCCTAAACTATGGCTACACCTTC.

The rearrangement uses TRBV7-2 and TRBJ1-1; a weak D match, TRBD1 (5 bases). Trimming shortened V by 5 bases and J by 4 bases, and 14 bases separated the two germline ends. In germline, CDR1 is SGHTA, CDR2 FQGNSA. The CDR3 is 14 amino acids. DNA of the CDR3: TGTGCCAGCAGCGGGGGAGCTAGGGGCACTGAAGCTTTCTTT. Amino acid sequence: CASSGGARGTEAFF. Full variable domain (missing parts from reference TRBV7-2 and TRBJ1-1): GAGVSQSPSNKVTEKGKDVELRCDPISGHTALYWYRQSLGQGLEFLIYFQGNSAPDKSGLPSDRFSAERTGGSVSTLTIQRTQQEDSAVYLCASSGGARGTEAFFGQGTRLTVV.

The CDR3 spells CATTGPGGYGYTF. DNA for the CDR3: TGTGCCACCACAGGACCCGGGGGCTATGGCTACACCTTC. The genes are TRBV10-3 and TRBJ1-2; possible D gene TRBD1, 5 bases. Trimming removed 10 bases from V and 4 bases from J, with 16 bases in between. This CDR3 has 13 amino acids. Germline V gene data show CDR1 as ENHRY and CDR2 as SYGVKD.

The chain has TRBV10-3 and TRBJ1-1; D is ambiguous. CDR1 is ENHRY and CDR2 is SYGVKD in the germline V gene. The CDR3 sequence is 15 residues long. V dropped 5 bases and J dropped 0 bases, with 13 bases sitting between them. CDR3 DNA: TGTGCCATCAGTCAAGCGGGAAACATGAACACTGAAGCTTTCTTT. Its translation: CAISQAGNMNTEAFF.

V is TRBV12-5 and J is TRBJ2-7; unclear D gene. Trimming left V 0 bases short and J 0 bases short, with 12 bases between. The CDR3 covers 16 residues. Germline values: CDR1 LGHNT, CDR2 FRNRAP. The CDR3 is CASGLVWSPSSYEQYF. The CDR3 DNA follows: TGTGCTAGTGGTTTGGTATGGTCCCCGAGCTCCTACGAGCAGTACTTC.

CDR3 bases: TGTGCCAGCAGTTTGATGGCCGGGGGGCGCACTGAAGCTTTCTTT. Translation gives CASSLMAGGRTEAFF. This rearrangement joins TRBV6-5 to TRBJ1-1; tentatively, D is TRBD1 (6 bases). CDR1 and CDR2 from the germline V gene are MNHEY and SVGAGI. V was cut by 4 bases and J by 4 bases, with 16 bases left in between. The CDR3 has 15 amino acids.

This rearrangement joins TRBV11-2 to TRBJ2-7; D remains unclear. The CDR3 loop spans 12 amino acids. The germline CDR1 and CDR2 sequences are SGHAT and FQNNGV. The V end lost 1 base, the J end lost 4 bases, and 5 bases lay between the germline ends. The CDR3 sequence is CASSLGVYEQYF. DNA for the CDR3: TGTGCCAGCAGCTTAGGAGTATACGAGCAGTACTTC.

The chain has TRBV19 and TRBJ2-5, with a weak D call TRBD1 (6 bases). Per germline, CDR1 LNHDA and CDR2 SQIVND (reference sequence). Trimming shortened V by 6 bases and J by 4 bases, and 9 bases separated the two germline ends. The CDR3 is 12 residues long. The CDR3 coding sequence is TGTGCCAGTAGCAGGGACACAGAGACCCAGTACTTC. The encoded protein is CASSRDTETQYF.

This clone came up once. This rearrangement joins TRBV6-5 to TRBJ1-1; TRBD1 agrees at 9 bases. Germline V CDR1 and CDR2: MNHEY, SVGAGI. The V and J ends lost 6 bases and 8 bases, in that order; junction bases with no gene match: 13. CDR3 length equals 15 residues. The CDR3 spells CASSRGLTGGGEAFF. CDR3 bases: TGTGCCAGCAGCAGGGGACTTACAGGGGGCGGCGAAGCTTTCTTT.

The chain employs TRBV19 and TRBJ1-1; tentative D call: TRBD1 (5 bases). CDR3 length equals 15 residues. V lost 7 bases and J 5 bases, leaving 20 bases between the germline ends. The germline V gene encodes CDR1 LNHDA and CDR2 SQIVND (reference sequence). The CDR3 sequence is CASIHHRGSGTEAFF. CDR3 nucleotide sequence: TGTGCCAGTATTCACCACCGGGGGAGCGGGACTGAAGCTTTCTTT.

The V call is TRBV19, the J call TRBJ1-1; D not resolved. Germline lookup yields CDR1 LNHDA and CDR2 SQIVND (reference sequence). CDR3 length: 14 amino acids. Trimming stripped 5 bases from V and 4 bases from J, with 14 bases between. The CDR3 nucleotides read TGTGCCAGTAGTTTGACACTGGACGGCACTGAAGCTTTCTTT. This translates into CASSLTLDGTEAFF. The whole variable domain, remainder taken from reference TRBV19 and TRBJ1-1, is DGGITQSPKYLFRKEGQNVTLSCEQNLNHDAMYWYRQDPGQGLRLIYYSQIVNDFQKGDIAEGYSVSREKKESFPLTVTSAQKNPTAFYLCASSLTLDGTEAFFGQGTRLTVV.

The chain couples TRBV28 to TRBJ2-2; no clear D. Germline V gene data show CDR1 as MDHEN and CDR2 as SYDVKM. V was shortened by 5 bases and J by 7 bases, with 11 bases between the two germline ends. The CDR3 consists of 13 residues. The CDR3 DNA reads TGTGCCAGCAGTAATAGTGATGTCGGGGAGCTGTTTTTT. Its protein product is CASSNSDVGELFF.

The CDR3 nucleotides read TGTGCCAGCAGCTTAGCGCTACGGCTGAACACTGAAGCTTTCTTT. Translated, it gives CASSLALRLNTEAFF. V and J are TRBV7-9 and TRBJ1-1, with D unresolved. Trimming took off 0 bases at V and 0 bases at J, with 8 bases between the two ends. Germline V gene data show CDR1 as SEHNR and CDR2 as FQNEAQ (reference sequence). This CDR3 region has 15 residues.